This T cell receptor beta chain was recorded in a study of graft-versus-host responses after intestinal transplantation. Germline V lookup: CDR1 SNHLY, CDR2 FYNNEI. V lost 10 bases and J 5 bases, leaving 14 bases between the germline ends. The CDR3 has 13 amino acids. Method: immunoSEQ multiplex PCR; TCRdb's copy keeps in-frame clones and lacks some. Of tens of thousands of clones in the sample, just under 95% were seen once. Comments on this clone: Its matching antigen is unknown.

Sequenced material: unstimulated CD8+ T cells sorted from spleen or lymph node cells, taken before intestinal transplant. The clonotype comes from a human donor who received an intestinal transplant. The chain has TRBV2 and TRBJ2-2; D assignment may be TRBD1 or TRBD2 (5 bases each). The CDR3 nucleotides read TGTGCCATACGGGACCGACCTACCGGGGAGCTGTTTTTT. Translation: CAIRDRPTGELFF. Combining the CDR3 with reference TRBV2 and TRBJ2-2 gives the whole variable domain EPEVTQTPSHQVTQMGQEVILRCVPISNHLYFYWYRQILGQKVEFLVSFYNNEISEKSEIFDDQFSVERPDGSNFTLKIRSTKLEDSAMYFCAIRDRPTGELFFGEGSRLTVL.